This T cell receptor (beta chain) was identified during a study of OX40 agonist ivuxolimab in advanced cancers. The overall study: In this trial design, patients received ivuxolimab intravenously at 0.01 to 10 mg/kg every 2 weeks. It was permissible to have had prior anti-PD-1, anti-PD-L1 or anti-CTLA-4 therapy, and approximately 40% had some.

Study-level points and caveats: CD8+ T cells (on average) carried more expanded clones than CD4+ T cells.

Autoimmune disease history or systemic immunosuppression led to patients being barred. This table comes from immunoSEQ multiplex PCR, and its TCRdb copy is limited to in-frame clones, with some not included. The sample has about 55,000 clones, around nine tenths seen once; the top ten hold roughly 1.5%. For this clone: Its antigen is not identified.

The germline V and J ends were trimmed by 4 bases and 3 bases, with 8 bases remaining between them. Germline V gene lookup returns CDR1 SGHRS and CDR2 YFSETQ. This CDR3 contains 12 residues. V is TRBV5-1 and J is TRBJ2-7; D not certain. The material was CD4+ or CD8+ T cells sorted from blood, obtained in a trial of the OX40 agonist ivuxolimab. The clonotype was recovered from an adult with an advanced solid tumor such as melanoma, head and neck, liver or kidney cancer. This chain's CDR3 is CASSPVGYEQYF. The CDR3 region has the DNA TGCGCCAGCAGCCCGGTGGGCTACGAGCAGTACTTC.